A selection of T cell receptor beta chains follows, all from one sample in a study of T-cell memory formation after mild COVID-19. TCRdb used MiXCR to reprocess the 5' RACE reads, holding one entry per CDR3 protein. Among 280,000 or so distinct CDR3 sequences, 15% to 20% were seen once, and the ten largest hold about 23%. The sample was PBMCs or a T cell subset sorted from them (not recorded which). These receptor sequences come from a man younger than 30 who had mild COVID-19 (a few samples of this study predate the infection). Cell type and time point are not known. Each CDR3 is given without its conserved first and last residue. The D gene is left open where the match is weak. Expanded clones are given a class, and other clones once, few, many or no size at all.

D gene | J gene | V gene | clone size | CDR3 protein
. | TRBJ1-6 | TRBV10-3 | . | AIRGAGDSPLH
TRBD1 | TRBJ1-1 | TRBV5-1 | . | ASSLPGTGAYTEAF
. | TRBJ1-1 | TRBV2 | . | ASTRGLTEAF
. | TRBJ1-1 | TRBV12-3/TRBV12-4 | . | ASSLFGQLNTEAF
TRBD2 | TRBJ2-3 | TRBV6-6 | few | ASSYTGLAGVVRTDTQY
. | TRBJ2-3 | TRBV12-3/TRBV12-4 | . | ASGQSSDTQY
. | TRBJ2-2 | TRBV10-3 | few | AISETSPSNTGELF
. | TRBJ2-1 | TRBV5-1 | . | ASSLHGNYNEQF
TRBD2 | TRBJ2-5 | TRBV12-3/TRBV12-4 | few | ASSSERGVQETQY
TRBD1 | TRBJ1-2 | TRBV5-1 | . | ASSSSRDSLYT
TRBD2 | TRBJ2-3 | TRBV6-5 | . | ASSYSSGASTDTQY
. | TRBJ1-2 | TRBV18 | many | ASSPDGARLRSAFNYGYT
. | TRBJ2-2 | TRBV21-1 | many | ASSTRDRGATGELF
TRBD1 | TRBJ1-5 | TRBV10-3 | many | AISEGTGSQPQH
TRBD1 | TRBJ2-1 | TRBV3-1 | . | ASSQGGTANEQF
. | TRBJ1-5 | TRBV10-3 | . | AIKEGGNQPQH
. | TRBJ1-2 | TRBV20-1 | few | SARGLGSSPGYT
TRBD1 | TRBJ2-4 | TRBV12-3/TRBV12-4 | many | ASSPSRDRGRAKNIQY
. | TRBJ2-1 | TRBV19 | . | ASSIWDEQF
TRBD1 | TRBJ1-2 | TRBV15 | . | ATSRDRDRGLHGYT
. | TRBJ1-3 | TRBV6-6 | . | ASSALGTPGNTIY
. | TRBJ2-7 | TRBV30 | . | AWSALYEQY
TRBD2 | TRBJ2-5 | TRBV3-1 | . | ASSRSGGETQY
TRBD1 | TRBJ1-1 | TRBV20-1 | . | SAPDRALVAF
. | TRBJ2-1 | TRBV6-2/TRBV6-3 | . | ASRTRTQYNEQF
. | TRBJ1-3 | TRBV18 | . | ASSPTRASGNTIY
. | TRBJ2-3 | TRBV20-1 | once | SGGLSTDTQY
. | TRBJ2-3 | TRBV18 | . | ASSPYGADTQY
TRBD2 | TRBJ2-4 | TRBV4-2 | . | ASSHTGLAENIQY
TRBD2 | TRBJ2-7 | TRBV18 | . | ASSPASGPYEQY
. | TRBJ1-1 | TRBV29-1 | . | SVGRGAEAF
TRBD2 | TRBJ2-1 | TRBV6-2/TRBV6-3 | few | ASSYRSGGSEQF
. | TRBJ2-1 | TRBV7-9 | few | ASSPGPGLALNEQF
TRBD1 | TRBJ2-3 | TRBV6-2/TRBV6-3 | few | ASSGRDRDLRSFGGPDTQY
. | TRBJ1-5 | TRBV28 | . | ASSTTARVGQPQH
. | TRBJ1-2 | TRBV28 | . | ASIPGGSPHYGYT
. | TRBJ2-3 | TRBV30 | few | AGLRGATDTQY
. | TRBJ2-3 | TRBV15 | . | ATSRTSDTQY
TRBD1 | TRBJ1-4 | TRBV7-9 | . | ASSQGVNEKLF
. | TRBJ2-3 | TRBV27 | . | ASSFFRGGTDTQY
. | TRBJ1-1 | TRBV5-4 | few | ASSSGGVGGALNTEAF
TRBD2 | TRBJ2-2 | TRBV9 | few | ASSVGGTQAGELF
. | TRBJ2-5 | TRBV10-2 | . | ASKGTGGETQY
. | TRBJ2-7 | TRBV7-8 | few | ASSGGRDSSYEQY
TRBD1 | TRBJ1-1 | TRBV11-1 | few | ASSFAGGLNTEAF
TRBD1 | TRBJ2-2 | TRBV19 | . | ASSARTGGPLWWTGELF
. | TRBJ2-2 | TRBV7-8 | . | ASSSTGGASSTGELF
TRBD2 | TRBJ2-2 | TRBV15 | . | ATSSLVTSVGKNTGELF
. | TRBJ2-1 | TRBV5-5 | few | ASSKGLEHNNEQF
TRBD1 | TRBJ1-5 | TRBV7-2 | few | ASSLGQGKKPQH
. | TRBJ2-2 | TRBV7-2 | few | ASSWDTLVYTGELF
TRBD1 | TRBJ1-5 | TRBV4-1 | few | ASSRSGTANNQPQH
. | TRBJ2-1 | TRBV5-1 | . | ASSLEELSYNEQF
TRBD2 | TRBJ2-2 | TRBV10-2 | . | ASQAGGPGTGELF